This T cell receptor (beta chain) was captured by sequencing in a study of response to subunit inactivated influenza vaccine. Regarding the study as a whole: Each seasonal influenza vaccination recruits few new T cells, the authors suggested.

Remarks on this clonotype: Antigen: not known.

In TCRdb, the RT-PCR reads were re-called with MiXCR into one record per CDR3 protein. The data contain some 500,000 distinct CDR3 sequences, around 25% of them singletons. Sequenced material: CD4+ T cells sorted from PBMCs, taken about 5 days after vaccination. The receptor's source is a man aged 50-59 years who received an inactivated influenza vaccine.

As DNA, the CDR3 is TGTGCCATCGAGGACGGTAACTATGGCTACACCTTC. Translation: CAIEDGNYGYTF. V is TRBV25-1 and J is TRBJ1-2; no firm D call. V lost 10 bases and J 1 base, leaving 10 bases between the germline ends. The CDR3 loop spans 12 amino acids. CDR1 is MGHDK and CDR2 is SYGVNS in the germline V gene.